This passage covers 19 T cell receptor beta chains from one sample sequenced in a study of blood T cell repertoires in COVID-19. The protocol was immunoSEQ multiplex PCR, while the TCRdb copy is restricted to in-frame clones and leaves out a portion. In the table there are about 80,000 clones, roughly 78% of which are singletons. Sequencing input: peripheral blood. The receptors stem from a man in his sixties with COVID-19, enrolled during active disease.

There are a few counts of this clone. Distinct nucleotide sequences in the sample also encode this CDR3. The V call is TRBV5-5, the J call TRBJ1-1; D not resolved. Germline V gene lookup returns CDR1 SGHKS and CDR2 YYEKEE (reference sequence). The CDR3 spans 14 residues. Trimming shortened V by 4 bases and J by 1 base, and 11 bases separated the two germline ends. The CDR3 DNA reads as TGTGCCAGCAGCCTGAGATCGGGGAACACTGAAGCTTTCTTT. Translated: CASSLRSGNTEAFF.

The genes are TRBV11-2 and TRBJ2-7; 7 bases align to TRBD2. The CDR3 runs 15 residues. The junction had 10 bases not matched to a gene; V was cut back by 1 base and J by 7 bases. Germline V gene sequence: CDR1 SGHAT, CDR2 FQNNGV. The DNA for the CDR3 is TGTGCCAGCAGCTTAGCGGGAGGAGGACCGGGAGAGCAGTACTTC. Protein product: CASSLAGGGPGEQYF.

The J gene is TRBJ2-7, the V gene TRBV6-5; the D gene is possibly TRBD2 (6 bases). The CDR3 totals 12 residues. Germline loops: CDR1 MNHEY, CDR2 SVGAGI. Trimming stripped 6 bases from V and 3 bases from J, with 9 bases between. The CDR3, as DNA: TGTGCCAGCAGCCAAGCGGGCTACGAGCAGTACTTC. The encoded protein is CASSQAGYEQYF.

The chain uses TRBV6-2 or TRBV6-3 and TRBJ2-5; 9 positions match TRBD2. Germline assignment: CDR1 MNHEY and CDR2 SVGEGT. This CDR3 is 19 amino acids long. Losses at the gene ends were 2 bases for V and 4 bases for J; bases not matched to a gene: 17. Written as DNA, the CDR3 is TGTGCCAGCAGTTACCTCTCGCTAGCGGGAACTGGTCACGGAGAGACCCAGTACTTC. Protein product: CASSYLSLAGTGHGETQYF.

The chain carries TRBV7-2 and TRBJ2-1; TRBD2 is a possible D gene (6 bases). CDR1 SGHTA and CDR2 FQGNSA come from the germline V gene. V was pared by 2 bases and J by 9 bases, with 11 bases between. There are 13 residues in the CDR3. CDR3 loop: CASSLKAGSEQFF. The CDR3 region has the DNA TGTGCCAGCAGCTTAAAAGCGGGTTCTGAGCAGTTCTTC.

The V call is TRBV27, the J call TRBJ1-1; 9 bases line up with TRBD1. This CDR3 has 15 amino acids. Germline lookup yields CDR1 MNHEY and CDR2 SMNVEV (reference sequence). J lost 6 bases, V lost 1 base, and 6 bases had no gene match. CDR3 region: CASSLWGQGKAEAFF. The CDR3 nucleotides are TGTGCCAGCAGTTTATGGGGACAGGGAAAGGCTGAAGCTTTCTTT.

This clone was seen once. The V gene is TRBV7-9, the J gene TRBJ1-2; no clear D. Germline lookup yields CDR1 SEHNR and CDR2 FQNEAQ (reference sequence). The CDR3 length is 14 residues. Trimming removed 3 bases from V and 4 bases from J, with 12 bases in between. Here the CDR3 reads CASSLADGVYGYTF. The CDR3 DNA reads TGTGCCAGCAGCTTGGCCGACGGAGTCTATGGCTACACCTTC.

The chain couples TRBV7-2 to TRBJ1-4; possibly TRBD1 for D (5 bases). The germline CDR1 and CDR2 sequences are SGHTA and FQGNSA. This CDR3 contains 17 residues. V was shortened by 5 bases and J by 8 bases, with 24 bases between the two germline ends. The CDR3 region is CASSPTLGQAGGEKLFF. In nucleotides, the CDR3 is TGTGCCAGCAGCCCCACCTTGGGCCAAGCCGGGGGGGAAAAACTGTTTTTT.

A few counts support this clone. V usage is TRBV2 and J usage is TRBJ1-2; 7 nucleotides match TRBD1. The CDR3 runs 14 residues. Unmatched junction bases numbered 9, after V lost 7 bases and J lost 4 bases. In germline, CDR1 is SNHLY, CDR2 FYNNEI. The CDR3 coding sequence is TGTGCCAGCAACGCTCGTGCAGGGGGCTATGGCTACACCTTC. The encoded protein is CASNARAGGYGYTF.

This rearrangement joins TRBV3-1 (or the pseudogene TRBV3-2) to TRBJ2-5; tentatively, D is TRBD1 (6 bases). Germline CDR1 and CDR2: LGHDT and YNNKEL (reference sequence). V lost 4 bases and J lost 0, with 12 bases in between. This CDR3 comprises 15 residues. In DNA, the CDR3 is TGTGCCAGCAGCCGACCGGACAGAAACCAAGAGACCCAGTACTTC. Translated, it gives CASSRPDRNQETQYF.

This rearrangement joins TRBV5-1 to TRBJ2-1; 8 nucleotides line up with TRBD2. CDR3 length: 14 amino acids. V was pared by 7 bases and J by 7 bases, with 10 bases of the junction left unmatched. CDR1 is SGHRS and CDR2 is YFSETQ in the germline V gene. CDR3 coding DNA: TGCGCCAGCTACCTCCCGACTAGCGAGAATGAGCAGTTCTTC. It yields the protein CASYLPTSENEQFF.

The chain recombines TRBV9 with TRBJ2-1, with 15 positions matching TRBD2. J lost 10 bases, V lost 3 bases, and 5 bases had no gene match. Germline CDR1 and CDR2: SGDLS and YYNGEE. There are 15 residues in the CDR3. The CDR3: CASSGTSGGEYEQFF. The CDR3 DNA is TGTGCCAGCAGCGGGACTAGCGGGGGGGAGTACGAGCAGTTCTTC.

The V and J genes are TRBV11-3 and TRBJ1-4; D may be TRBD1 (6 bases). V was trimmed by 5 bases and J by 0 bases, leaving 13 bases between them. The CDR3 contains 16 residues. CDR1 is SGHNT and CDR2 is YENEEA in the germline V gene. The CDR3: CASSLGTLATNEKLFF. The CDR3, as DNA: TGTGCCAGCAGCCTCGGGACACTGGCAACTAATGAAAAACTGTTTTTT. The complete variable domain, with remaining parts taken from reference TRBV11-3 and TRBJ1-4, reads EAGVVQSPRYKIIEKKQPVAFWCNPISGHNTLYWYLQNLGQGPELLIRYENEEAVDDSQLPKDRFSAERLKGVDSTLKIQPAELGDSAVYLCASSLGTLATNEKLFFGSGTQLSVL.

In this sample, this clone turned up a few times. The V call is TRBV6-5, the J call TRBJ2-7; no definite D call. V lost 0 bases and J lost 6, with 12 bases in between. CDR1 and CDR2 (germline): MNHEY, SVGAGI. This CDR3 spans 14 amino acids. CDR3 DNA sequence: TGTGCCAGCAGTTACTCGGGCAGTCCCAGCGAGCAGTACTTC. Protein product: CASSYSGSPSEQYF.

The chain couples TRBV29-1 to TRBJ1-1; D gene ambiguous. The CDR3 spans 12 residues. V was clipped by 4 bases and J by 4 bases, with 10 bases between them. CDR1 is SQVTM, CDR2 ANQGSEA, per germline. CDR3: CSVGVFVTEAFF. For the CDR3, the DNA is TGCAGCGTTGGAGTATTTGTCACTGAAGCTTTCTTT.

Regarding this clone: At one end the junction does not follow the germline gene, possibly because of a read error. The chain is built from TRBV15 and TRBJ1-1; 12 bases match TRBD1. Germline V gene sequence: CDR1 LNHNV, CDR2 YYDKDF (reference sequence). The CDR3 length is 15 residues. CDR3 protein: CATSRDRGLETEAFF. The CDR3 nucleotides read TGTGCCACGAGCAGGGACAGGGGGCTCGAGACTGAAGCTTTCTTT.

The rearrangement uses TRBV7-3 and TRBJ1-2; D might be TRBD1 (6 bases). CDR1 is SGHTA and CDR2 is FQGTGA in the germline V gene. V gave up 5 bases and J gave up 4 bases, with 17 bases separating them. The CDR3 sequence is 15 residues long. The CDR3 sequence is CASSQTGNGVYGYTF. The CDR3, as DNA: TGTGCCAGCAGCCAAACAGGGAACGGGGTCTATGGCTACACCTTC.

The rearrangement links TRBV3-1 (or the pseudogene TRBV3-2) to TRBJ2-6; D perhaps matches TRBD1 (6 bases). CDR1 and CDR2 from the germline V gene are LGHDT and YNNKEL (reference sequence). The CDR3 is 15 amino acids. The germline V and J ends were trimmed by 4 bases and 3 bases, with 10 bases remaining between them. The CDR3 DNA reads as TGTGCCAGCAGCCTTGGACAGTATGGGGCCAACGTCCTGACTTTC. This sequence encodes CASSLGQYGANVLTF.

The chain recombines TRBV5-1 with TRBJ1-1; 8 bases agree with TRBD1. Germline values: CDR1 SGHRS, CDR2 YFSETQ. The CDR3 is 15 residues long. Unmatched junction bases numbered 12, after V lost 7 bases and J lost 4 bases. The CDR3 DNA sequence: TGCGCCAGCGTACAGGGGGGCTCGACGGGCACTGAAGCTTTCTTT. It translates to CASVQGGSTGTEAFF. The full variable domain, completed using reference TRBV5-1 and TRBJ1-1, is KAGVTQTPRYLIKTRGQQVTLSCSPISGHRSVSWYQQTPGQGLQFLFEYFSETQRNKGNFPGRFSGRQFSNSRSEMNVSTLELGDSALYLCASVQGGSTGTEAFFGQGTRLTVV.